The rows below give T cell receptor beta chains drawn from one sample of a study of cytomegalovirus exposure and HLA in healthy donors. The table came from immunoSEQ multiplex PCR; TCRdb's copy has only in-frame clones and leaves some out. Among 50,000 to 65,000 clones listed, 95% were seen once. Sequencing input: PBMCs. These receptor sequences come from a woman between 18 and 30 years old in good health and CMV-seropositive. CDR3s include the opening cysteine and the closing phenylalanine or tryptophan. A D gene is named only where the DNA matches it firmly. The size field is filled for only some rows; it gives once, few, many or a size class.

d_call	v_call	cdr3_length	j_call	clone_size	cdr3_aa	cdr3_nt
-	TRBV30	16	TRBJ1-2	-	CAWSRGLPTSGYGYTF	TGTGCCTGGAGTCGGGGTTTACCAACGAGCGGGTATGGCTACACCTTC
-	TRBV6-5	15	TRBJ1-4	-	CASSYGGATNEKLFF	TGTGCCAGCAGTTACGGCGGGGCGACTAATGAAAAACTGTTTTTT
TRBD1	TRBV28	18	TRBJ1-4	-	CASSRPGTGGRRDEKLFF	TGTGCCAGCAGCCGCCCCGGGACAGGGGGCAGAAGGGATGAAAAACTGTTTTTT
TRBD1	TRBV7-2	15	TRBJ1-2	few	CASSRMATGGGGYTF	TGTGCCAGCAGCCGAATGGCTACAGGGGGCGGTGGCTACACCTTC
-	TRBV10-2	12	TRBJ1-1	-	CASRQINTEAFF	TGCGCCAGCAGGCAGATTAACACTGAAGCTTTCTTT
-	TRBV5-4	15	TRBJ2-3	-	CASSLARGQTDTQYF	TGTGCCAGCAGCTTGGCGCGGGGGCAAACAGATACGCAGTATTTT
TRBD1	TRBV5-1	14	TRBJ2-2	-	CASSFRTGAGELFF	TGCGCCAGCAGCTTCCGGACAGGGGCCGGGGAGCTGTTTTTT
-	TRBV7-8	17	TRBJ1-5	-	CASSLEVVRGGNQPQHF	TGTGCCAGCAGCTTAGAGGTTGTGAGGGGAGGAAATCAGCCCCAGCATTTT
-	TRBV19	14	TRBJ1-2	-	CASSIRGGPYGYTF	TGTGCCAGTAGTATAAGGGGAGGACCCTATGGCTACACCTTC
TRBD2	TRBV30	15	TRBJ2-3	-	CAWSSGLGGTDTQYF	TGTGCCTGGAGTAGTGGACTAGGAGGCACAGATACGCAGTATTTT
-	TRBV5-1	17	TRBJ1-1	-	CASRIGSTGGYDTEAFF	TGCGCCAGCAGGATCGGGTCCACGGGAGGGTATGACACTGAAGCTTTCTTT
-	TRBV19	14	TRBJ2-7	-	CASTPDSSLYEQYF	TGTGCCAGTACCCCGGACAGCAGCCTCTACGAGCAGTACTTC
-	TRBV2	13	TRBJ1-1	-	CASSGVRGTEAFF	TGTGCCAGCAGTGGCGTGAGAGGGACTGAAGCTTTCTTT
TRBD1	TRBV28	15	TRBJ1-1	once	CASTIWTGRDTEAFF	TGTGCCAGCACCATATGGACAGGAAGGGACACTGAAGCTTTCTTT
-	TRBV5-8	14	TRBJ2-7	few	CASSLVYRPHEQYF	TGTGCCAGCAGCTTGGTTTACAGGCCCCACGAGCAGTACTTC
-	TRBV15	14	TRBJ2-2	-	CATSRGLDTGELFF	TGTGCCACCAGCAGAGGGCTAGACACCGGGGAGCTGTTTTTT
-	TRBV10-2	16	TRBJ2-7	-	CASSELPDQRSYEQYF	TGCGCCAGCAGTGAGCTTCCCGACCAGCGGAGTTACGAGCAGTACTTC
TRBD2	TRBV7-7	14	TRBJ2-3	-	CASSSGTTGDTQYF	TGTGCTAGCAGCTCCGGGACTACTGGGGATACGCAGTATTTT
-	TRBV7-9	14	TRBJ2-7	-	CASSLLGGVYEQYF	TGTGCCAGCAGCTTATTGGGCGGGGTCTACGAGCAGTACTTC
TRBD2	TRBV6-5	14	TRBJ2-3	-	CASTGLAGAATQYF	TGTGCCAGCACTGGACTAGCGGGAGCGGCTACGCAGTATTTT
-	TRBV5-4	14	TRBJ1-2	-	CASSFLGADYGYTF	TGTGCCAGCAGCTTTCTGGGGGCCGACTATGGCTACACCTTC
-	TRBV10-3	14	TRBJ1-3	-	CAISESDVRGTIYF	TGTGCCATCAGTGAGAGCGATGTCCGTGGCACCATATATTTT